The 6 T cell receptor beta chains below all came from one sample that was sequenced in a study of spatial heterogeneity in lung cancer. Time point defined: blood at routine non-recurrence follow-up after resection. TCRdb called the 5' RACE reads again in MiXCR, with one record for every CDR3 protein. Among 15,000 to 20,000 distinct CDR3 sequences, 7% to 10% were seen once, and the ten largest hold around 20%. The specimen comprised PBMCs, sampled at follow-up. Every receptor here comes from a male donor with early-stage non-small cell lung cancer.

This clonotype was observed at least ten times. The rearrangement links TRBV5-1 to TRBJ1-1; 8 positions agree with TRBD1. CDR3 length: 15 amino acids. The germline V gene has CDR1 SGHRS and CDR2 YFSETQ. Germline trimming cut 1 base from V and 4 bases from J; bases unmatched to any gene: 6. CDR3 loop: CASSLTRGQGTEAFF. Written as DNA, the CDR3 is TGCGCCAGCAGCTTGACCAGGGGGCAGGGCACTGAAGCTTTCTTT.

This clonotype was seen more than once but under ten times. This chain links TRBV3-1 with TRBJ2-7, with TRBD1 identical over 7 bases. In germline, CDR1 is LGHDT, CDR2 YNNKEL (reference sequence). The CDR3 has 14 amino acids. V shed 4 bases and J 1 base; nucleotides not matched to a gene: 4. The CDR3 region has the DNA TGTGCCAGCAGCCCGCTCAGGGGGTCCTACGAGCAGTACTTC. It specifies CASSPLRGSYEQYF.

This clonotype is medium-sized (0.01 to 0.1%) by share. The chain employs TRBV6-5 and TRBJ2-7, with D perhaps TRBD2 (5 bases). V was trimmed by 2 bases and J by 3 bases, leaving 5 bases between them. Germline V gene sequence: CDR1 MNHEY, CDR2 SVGAGI. The CDR3 contains 12 residues. The CDR3 reads CASSYGLYEQYF. DNA for the CDR3: TGTGCCAGCAGTTACGGACTCTACGAGCAGTACTTC.

The rearrangement joins TRBV15 to TRBJ2-4; TRBD2 might be the D (6 bases). The V end was cut by 1 base, the J end by 0 bases, with 10 bases between. CDR1 is LNHNV, CDR2 YYDKDF, per germline (reference sequence). This CDR3 spans 16 amino acids. This CDR3 reads CATSRGAGIAKNIQYF. CDR3 bases: TGTGCCACCAGCAGAGGTGCGGGGATAGCCAAAAACATTCAGTACTTC.

This clonotype was found many times. The DNA of the CDR3 is TGTGCCAGCAGCTTCTTCAGGGATCAGCCCCAGCATTTT. It yields the protein CASSFFRDQPQHF. This chain uses TRBV7-9 with TRBJ1-5; tentatively, D is TRBD1 (5 bases). Deletions cut 3 bases from V and 5 bases from J, with 8 bases between. From germline, CDR1 is SEHNR and CDR2 FQNEAQ (reference sequence). The CDR3 covers 13 residues.

This clonotype was detected ten times or more. The chain carries TRBV24-1 and TRBJ2-7, with TRBD1 matching 10 bases. The CDR3 totals 14 residues. The V segment lost 6 bases and the J segment 3 bases; nucleotides outside the gene matches: 4. In germline, CDR1 is KGHDR, CDR2 SFDVKD. Here the CDR3 reads CATSPGQGSYEQYF. DNA of the CDR3: TGTGCCACCAGTCCGGGACAGGGGAGCTACGAGCAGTACTTC.